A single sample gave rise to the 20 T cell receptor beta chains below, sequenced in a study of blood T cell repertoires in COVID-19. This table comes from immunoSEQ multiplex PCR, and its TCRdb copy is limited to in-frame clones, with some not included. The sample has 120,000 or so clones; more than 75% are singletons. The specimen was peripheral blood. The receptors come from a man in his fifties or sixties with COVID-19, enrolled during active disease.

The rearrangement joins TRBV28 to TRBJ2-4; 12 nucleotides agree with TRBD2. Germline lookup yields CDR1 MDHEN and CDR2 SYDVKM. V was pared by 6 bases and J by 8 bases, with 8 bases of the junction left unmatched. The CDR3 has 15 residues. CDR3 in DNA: TGTGCCAGCAGCTTTCGACTAGCGGGAGTTGACATTCAGTACTTC. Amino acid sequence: CASSFRLAGVDIQYF.

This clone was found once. The CDR3, as DNA: TGCGCCAGCAGCTTGGGAGAGGGAACCGGGGAGCTGTTTTTT. This gives the protein CASSLGEGTGELFF. The chain links TRBV5-1 to TRBJ2-2; tentative D call: TRBD2 (5 bases). Trimming removed 0 bases from V and 5 bases from J, with 8 bases in between. This CDR3 is 14 amino acids long. CDR1 is SGHRS and CDR2 is YFSETQ in the germline V gene.

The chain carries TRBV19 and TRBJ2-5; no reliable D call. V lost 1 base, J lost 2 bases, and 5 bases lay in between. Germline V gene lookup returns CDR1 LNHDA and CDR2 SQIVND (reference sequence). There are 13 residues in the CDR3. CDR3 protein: CASSIGAQETQYF. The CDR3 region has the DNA TGTGCCAGTAGTATAGGGGCGCAAGAGACCCAGTACTTC.

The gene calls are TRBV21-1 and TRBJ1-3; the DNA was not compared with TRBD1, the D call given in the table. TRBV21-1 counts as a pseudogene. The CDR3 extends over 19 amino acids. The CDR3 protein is CASSKARGNQHYTGNTIYF. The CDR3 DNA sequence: TGTGCCAGCAGCAAAGCGAGGGGGAATCAGCACTACACCGGAAACACCATATATTTT.

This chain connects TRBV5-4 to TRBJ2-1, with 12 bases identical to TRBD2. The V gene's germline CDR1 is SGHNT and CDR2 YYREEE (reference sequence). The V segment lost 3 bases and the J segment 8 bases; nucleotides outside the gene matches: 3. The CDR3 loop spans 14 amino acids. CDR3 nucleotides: TGTGCCAGCAGCTCGACTAGCGGGAGCGATGAGCAGTTCTTC. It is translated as CASSSTSGSDEQFF.

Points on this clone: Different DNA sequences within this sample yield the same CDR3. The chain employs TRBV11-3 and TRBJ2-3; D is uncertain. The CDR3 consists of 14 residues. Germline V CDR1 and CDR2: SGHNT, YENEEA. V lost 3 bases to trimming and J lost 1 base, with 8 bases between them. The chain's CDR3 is CASSFGRGTDTQYF. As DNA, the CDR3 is TGTGCCAGCAGCTTCGGTCGAGGCACAGATACGCAGTATTTT.

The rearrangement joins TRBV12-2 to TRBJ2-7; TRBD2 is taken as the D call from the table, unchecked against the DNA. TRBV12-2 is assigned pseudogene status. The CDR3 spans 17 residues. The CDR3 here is CASRLLTGTSGRDEQYF. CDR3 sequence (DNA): TGTGCAAGTCGCCTACTCACCGGGACTAGCGGGAGAGACGAGCAGTACTTC.

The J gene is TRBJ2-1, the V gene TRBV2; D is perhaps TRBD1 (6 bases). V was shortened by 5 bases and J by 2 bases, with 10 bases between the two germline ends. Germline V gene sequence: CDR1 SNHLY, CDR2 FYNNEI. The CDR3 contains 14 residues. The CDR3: CASSRTGTYNEQFF. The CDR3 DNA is TGTGCCAGCAGTAGAACAGGGACCTACAATGAGCAGTTCTTC.

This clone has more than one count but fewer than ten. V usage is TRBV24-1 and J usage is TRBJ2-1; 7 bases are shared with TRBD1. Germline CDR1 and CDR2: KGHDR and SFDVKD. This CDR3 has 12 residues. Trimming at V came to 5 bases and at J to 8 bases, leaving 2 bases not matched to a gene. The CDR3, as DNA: TGTGCCACCAGTGGTACAGGGGATGAGCAGTTCTTC. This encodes CATSGTGDEQFF.

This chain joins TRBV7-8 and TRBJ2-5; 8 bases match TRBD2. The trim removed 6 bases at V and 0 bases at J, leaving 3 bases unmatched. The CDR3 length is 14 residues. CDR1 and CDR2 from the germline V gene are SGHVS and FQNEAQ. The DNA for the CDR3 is TGTGCCAGCAGACTAGCGGAGTACCAAGAGACCCAGTACTTC. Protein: CASRLAEYQETQYF.

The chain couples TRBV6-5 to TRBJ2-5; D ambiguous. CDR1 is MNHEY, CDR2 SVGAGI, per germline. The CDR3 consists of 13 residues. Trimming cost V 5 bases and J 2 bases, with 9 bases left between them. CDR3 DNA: TGTGCCAGCAGTACCCAGGATCAAGAGACCCAGTACTTC. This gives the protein CASSTQDQETQYF.

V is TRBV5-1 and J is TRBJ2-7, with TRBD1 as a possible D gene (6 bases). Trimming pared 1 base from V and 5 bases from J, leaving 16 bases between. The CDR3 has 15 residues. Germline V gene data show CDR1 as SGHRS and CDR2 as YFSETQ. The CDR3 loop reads CASSLFGVAGDEQYF. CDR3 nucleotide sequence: TGCGCCAGCAGCTTGTTTGGCGTGGCAGGGGACGAGCAGTACTTC.

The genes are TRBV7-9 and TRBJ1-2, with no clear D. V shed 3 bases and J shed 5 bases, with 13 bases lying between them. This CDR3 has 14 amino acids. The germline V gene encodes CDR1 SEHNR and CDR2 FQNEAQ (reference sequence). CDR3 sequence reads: CASSFGQEEYGYTF. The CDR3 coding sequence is TGTGCCAGCAGCTTCGGGCAGGAGGAATATGGCTACACCTTC.

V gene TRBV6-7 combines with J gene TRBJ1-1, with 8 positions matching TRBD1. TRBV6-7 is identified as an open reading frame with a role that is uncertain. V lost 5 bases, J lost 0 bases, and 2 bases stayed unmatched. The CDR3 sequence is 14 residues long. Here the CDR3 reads CASSAGQVNTEAFF. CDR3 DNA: TGTGCCAGCAGTGCGGGACAGGTGAACACTGAAGCTTTCTTT.

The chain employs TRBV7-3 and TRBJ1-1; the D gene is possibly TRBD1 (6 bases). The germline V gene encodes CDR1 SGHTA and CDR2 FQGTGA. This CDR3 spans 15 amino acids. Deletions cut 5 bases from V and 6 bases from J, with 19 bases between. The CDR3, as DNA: TGTGCCAGCAGCCGAGAAGGGGGAGCGGTGGCTGAAGCTTTCTTT. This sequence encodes CASSREGGAVAEAFF.

The CDR3 region is CASSLFGQGRGEQYF. CDR3 coding DNA: TGTGCCAGCAGCCTCTTCGGACAGGGAAGGGGCGAGCAGTACTTC. The gene calls are TRBV11-2 and TRBJ2-7, with 8 bases matching TRBD1. CDR1 and CDR2 (germline): SGHAT, FQNNGV. The CDR3 has 15 amino acids. J lost 6 bases, V lost 5 bases, and 12 bases had no gene match.

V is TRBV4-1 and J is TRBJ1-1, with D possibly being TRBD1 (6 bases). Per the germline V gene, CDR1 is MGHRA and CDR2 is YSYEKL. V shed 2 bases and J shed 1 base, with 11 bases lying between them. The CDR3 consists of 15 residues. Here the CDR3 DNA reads TGCGCCAGCAGCCAAAGACAGGCGGGGAACACTGAAGCTTTCTTT. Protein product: CASSQRQAGNTEAFF.

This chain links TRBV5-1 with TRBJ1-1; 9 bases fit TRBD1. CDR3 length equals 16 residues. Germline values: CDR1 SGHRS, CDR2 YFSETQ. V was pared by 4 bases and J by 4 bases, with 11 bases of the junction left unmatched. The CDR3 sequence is CASSLLDRGSSTEAFF. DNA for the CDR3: TGCGCCAGCAGCCTGTTGGACAGGGGATCGAGCACTGAAGCTTTCTTT. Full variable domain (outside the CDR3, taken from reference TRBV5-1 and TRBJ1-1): KAGVTQTPRYLIKTRGQQVTLSCSPISGHRSVSWYQQTPGQGLQFLFEYFSETQRNKGNFPGRFSGRQFSNSRSEMNVSTLELGDSALYLCASSLLDRGSSTEAFFGQGTRLTVV.

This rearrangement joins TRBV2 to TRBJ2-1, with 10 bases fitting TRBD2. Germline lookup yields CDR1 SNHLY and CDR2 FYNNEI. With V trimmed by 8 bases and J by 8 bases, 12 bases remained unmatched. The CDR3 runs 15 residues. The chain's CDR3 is CASRRSGRAGDEQFF. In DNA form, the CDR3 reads TGTGCCAGCCGTCGGAGCGGGAGGGCCGGCGATGAGCAGTTCTTC.

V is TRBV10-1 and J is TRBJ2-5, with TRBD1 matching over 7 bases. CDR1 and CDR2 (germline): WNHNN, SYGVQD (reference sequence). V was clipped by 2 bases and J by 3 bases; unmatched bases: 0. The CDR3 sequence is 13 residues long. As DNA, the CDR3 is TGCGCCAGCAGTGAGCAGGGGGAAGAGACCCAGTACTTC. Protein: CASSEQGEETQYF.